Listed here is a single T cell receptor (beta chain). The data originate from a study of blood T cell repertoires in COVID-19. V was pared by 1 base and J by 8 bases, with 1 base of the junction left unmatched. Germline assignment: CDR1 GTSNPN and CDR2 SVGIG (reference sequence). The CDR3 has 13 amino acids. The repertoire was sequenced with immunoSEQ multiplex PCR; TCRdb's copy has only in-frame clones and lacks some. The sample contains approximately 200,000 clones, about 90% of which appear only once. This TCR came from a man aged 35 to 55 with active or convalescent COVID-19. The rearrangement uses TRBV30 and TRBJ1-6; 8 nucleotides match TRBD1. The specimen was peripheral blood. CDR3 sequence (DNA): TGTGCCTGGAGTGGGACAGGGTATTCACCCCTCCACTTT. Residues: CAWSGTGYSPLHF.